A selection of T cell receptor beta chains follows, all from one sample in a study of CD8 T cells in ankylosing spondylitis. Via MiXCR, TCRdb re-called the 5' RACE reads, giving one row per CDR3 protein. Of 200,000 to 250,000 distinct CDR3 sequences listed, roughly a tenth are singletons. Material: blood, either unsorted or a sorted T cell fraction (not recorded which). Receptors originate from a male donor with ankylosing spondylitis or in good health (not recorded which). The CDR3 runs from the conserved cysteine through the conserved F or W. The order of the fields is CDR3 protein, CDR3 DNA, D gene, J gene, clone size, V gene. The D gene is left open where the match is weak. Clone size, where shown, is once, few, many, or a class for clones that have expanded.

CDR3: CAISEPKGLAGGDEQFF
DNA: TGTGCCATCAGTGAGCCGAAAGGACTAGCGGGAGGGGATGAGCAGTTCTTC
D: TRBD2
J: TRBJ2-1
size: few
V: TRBV10-3

CDR3: CASSVSAGRDAHYEQYF
DNA: TGTGCCAGCAGTGTCTCCGCAGGGCGGGATGCACACTACGAGCAGTACTTC
D: -
J: TRBJ2-7
size: few
V: TRBV2

CDR3: CAIRGDRAPGNTIYF
DNA: TGTGCCATCAGGGGGGACAGGGCGCCTGGAAACACCATATATTTT
D: TRBD1
J: TRBJ1-3
size: -
V: TRBV10-3

CDR3: CSVGETSTGELFF
DNA: TGCAGCGTTGGGGAAACTAGCACCGGGGAGCTGTTTTTT
D: -
J: TRBJ2-2
size: -
V: TRBV29-1

CDR3: CASSFMARSTDTQYF
DNA: TGCGCCAGCAGCTTTATGGCTCGGAGCACAGATACGCAGTATTTT
D: -
J: TRBJ2-3
size: many
V: TRBV5-1

CDR3: CAWSLLASYEQFF
DNA: TGTGCCTGGAGTCTCCTGGCGTCCTATGAGCAGTTCTTC
D: -
J: TRBJ2-1
size: -
V: TRBV30

CDR3: CASSYSPGLSYEQYF
DNA: TGCGCCAGCAGCTACTCTCCGGGACTATCCTACGAGCAGTACTTC
D: TRBD2
J: TRBJ2-7
size: many
V: TRBV5-1

CDR3: CASSQTGMTENTGELFF
DNA: TGTGCCAGCAGCCAAACCGGTATGACCGAGAACACCGGGGAGCTGTTTTTT
D: -
J: TRBJ2-2
size: many
V: TRBV4-2

CDR3: CASSYVVRSSPLHF
DNA: TGTGCCAGCAGTTACGTCGTCCGGTCTTCACCCCTCCACTTT
D: -
J: TRBJ1-6
size: once
V: TRBV6-6

CDR3: CASSTGLTSTDTQYF
DNA: TGTGCCAGCAGCACCGGACTAACCAGCACAGATACGCAGTATTTT
D: -
J: TRBJ2-3
size: many
V: TRBV6-1

CDR3: CASSRLAGVSEQFF
DNA: TGTGCCAGCAGTCGACTAGCGGGGGTATCTGAGCAGTTCTTC
D: TRBD2
J: TRBJ2-1
size: many
V: TRBV12-3/TRBV12-4

CDR3: CASRLPGGELFF
DNA: TGTGCCAGCCGACTGCCTGGGGGGGAGCTGTTTTTT
D: -
J: TRBJ2-2
size: -
V: TRBV7-2

CDR3: CSAEQADTQYF
DNA: TGCAGTGCTGAACAAGCAGATACGCAGTATTTT
D: -
J: TRBJ2-3
size: -
V: TRBV20-1

CDR3: CSASQPLAGSYEQYF
DNA: TGCAGTGCTTCCCAACCACTAGCGGGGTCCTACGAGCAGTACTTC
D: TRBD2
J: TRBJ2-7
size: many
V: TRBV20-1

CDR3: CASSYSRYEKLFF
DNA: TGTGCCAGCAGTTACTCGCGCTATGAAAAACTGTTTTTT
D: -
J: TRBJ1-4
size: -
V: TRBV6-6

CDR3: CASSLALWQTNTGELFF
DNA: TGTGCCAGCAGCTTAGCGCTTTGGCAGACGAACACCGGGGAGCTGTTTTTT
D: -
J: TRBJ2-2
size: -
V: TRBV7-9

CDR3: CASSQGIITYEQYF
DNA: TGTGCCAGCAGCCAAGGCATTATAACCTACGAGCAGTACTTC
D: -
J: TRBJ2-7
size: many
V: TRBV4-2

CDR3: CAISGGGDRYQPQHF
DNA: TGTGCCATCAGTGGTGGAGGGGACAGATATCAGCCCCAGCATTTT
D: TRBD1
J: TRBJ1-5
size: few
V: TRBV10-3

CDR3: CASSRVLGETQYF
DNA: TGTGCCAGCAGCCGCGTTCTTGGGGAGACCCAGTACTTC
D: -
J: TRBJ2-5
size: few
V: TRBV27

CDR3: CASSHLRTSPGRNAFF
DNA: TGTGCCAGCAGCCATCTCCGGACATCCCCAGGTCGGAATGCTTTCTTT
D: -
J: TRBJ1-1
size: many
V: TRBV3-1

CDR3: CASSKGGLAFYNEQFF
DNA: TGTGCCAGCAGCAAAGGAGGTCTAGCGTTCTACAATGAGCAGTTCTTC
D: -
J: TRBJ2-1
size: many
V: TRBV21-1

CDR3: CASLNQGAGYGYTF
DNA: TGTGCCAGCCTGAATCAGGGGGCCGGCTATGGCTACACCTTC
D: TRBD1
J: TRBJ1-2
size: many
V: TRBV6-1

CDR3: CASSQDGLAGEKNIQYF
DNA: TGTGCCAGCAGCCAGGACGGACTAGCGGGAGAGAAAAACATTCAGTACTTC
D: TRBD2
J: TRBJ2-4
size: few
V: TRBV3-1

CDR3: CASSPPGSSNQPQHF
DNA: TGTGCCAGCTCACCACCGGGCAGTAGCAATCAGCCCCAGCATTTT
D: -
J: TRBJ1-5
size: few
V: TRBV18

CDR3: CAGSDPRGGGTDTQYF
DNA: TGCGCCGGCAGTGACCCCAGGGGCGGCGGCACAGATACGCAGTATTTT
D: -
J: TRBJ2-3
size: -
V: TRBV10-1

CDR3: CASSPYDRSGANVLTF
DNA: TGTGCCAGCAGCCCTTATGACAGGAGTGGGGCCAACGTCCTGACTTTC
D: -
J: TRBJ2-6
size: many
V: TRBV7-8

CDR3: CASSPEAVYTEAFF
DNA: TGTGCCAGCTCACCCGAGGCGGTATACACTGAAGCTTTCTTT
D: -
J: TRBJ1-1
size: few
V: TRBV18

CDR3: CASSLMETKEKLFF
DNA: TGCGCCAGCAGCTTGATGGAGACTAAGGAAAAACTGTTTTTT
D: -
J: TRBJ1-4
size: many
V: TRBV5-1

CDR3: CASSYSGAGSTEAFF
DNA: TGTGCCAGCAGTTACTCTGGGGCGGGAAGCACTGAAGCTTTCTTT
D: -
J: TRBJ1-1
size: many
V: TRBV6-2/TRBV6-3

CDR3: CASSQSNTDTQYF
DNA: TGCGCCAGCAGCCAGAGCAACACAGATACGCAGTATTTT
D: -
J: TRBJ2-3
size: many
V: TRBV5-1

CDR3: CASSQPTGDRAQDTQYF
DNA: TGTGCCAGCAGTCAACCCACCGGAGACAGGGCCCAAGATACGCAGTATTTT
D: TRBD1
J: TRBJ2-3
size: few
V: TRBV27

CDR3: CASSRQGSSAYEQYF
DNA: TGCGCCAGCAGCAGGCAAGGATCTTCGGCCTACGAGCAGTACTTC
D: -
J: TRBJ2-7
size: many
V: TRBV5-1

CDR3: CASSLVLAGGSYNEQFF
DNA: TGCGCCAGCAGCTTGGTACTAGCGGGAGGGTCCTACAATGAGCAGTTCTTC
D: TRBD2
J: TRBJ2-1
size: few
V: TRBV5-1

CDR3: CASSPDGTNTGELFF
DNA: TGTGCCAGCAGCCCGGATGGCACGAACACCGGGGAGCTGTTTTTT
D: -
J: TRBJ2-2
size: many
V: TRBV7-2

CDR3: CASSSSGTSVPRGTQYF
DNA: TGTGCCAGCAGCTCCTCCGGGACTAGCGTACCAAGAGGGACCCAGTACTTC
D: TRBD2
J: TRBJ2-5
size: many
V: TRBV11-2

CDR3: CSARDHPEAFF
DNA: TGCAGTGCTAGAGATCACCCTGAAGCTTTCTTT
D: -
J: TRBJ1-1
size: many
V: TRBV20-1

CDR3: CASSFRRTYQETQYF
DNA: TGTGCCAGCAGTTTTCGACGGACGTACCAAGAGACCCAGTACTTC
D: -
J: TRBJ2-5
size: -
V: TRBV27

CDR3: CSVDGDRAGELFF
DNA: TGCAGCGTTGATGGGGACAGGGCCGGGGAGCTGTTTTTT
D: TRBD1
J: TRBJ2-2
size: -
V: TRBV29-1

CDR3: CAWSVRMGNEQYF
DNA: TGTGCCTGGAGTGTACGAATGGGGAACGAGCAGTACTTC
D: -
J: TRBJ2-7
size: few
V: TRBV30

CDR3: CSAQWPRSSYNEQFF
DNA: TGCAGTGCTCAGTGGCCGCGAAGCTCCTACAATGAGCAGTTCTTC
D: -
J: TRBJ2-1
size: -
V: TRBV20-1

CDR3: CASRLSTGSRKTQYF
DNA: TGTGCCAGCAGGCTGTCAACCGGGAGTCGTAAGACCCAGTACTTC
D: -
J: TRBJ2-5
size: many
V: TRBV12-3/TRBV12-4

CDR3: CASRSTGGNTEAFF
DNA: TGTGCCAGCAGATCTACAGGGGGGAACACTGAAGCTTTCTTT
D: TRBD1
J: TRBJ1-1
size: many
V: TRBV6-1

CDR3: CASSLWGLGNEQFF
DNA: TGTGCCAGCAGCTTATGGGGCTTAGGCAATGAGCAGTTCTTC
D: -
J: TRBJ2-1
size: -
V: TRBV5-5

CDR3: CASSRLAGEKDTQYF
DNA: TGTGCCAGCAGCCGACTAGCGGGAGAAAAAGATACGCAGTATTTT
D: TRBD2
J: TRBJ2-3
size: few
V: TRBV7-9

CDR3: CASSLAGSTHPNYGYTF
DNA: TGTGCCAGCAGCTTAGCCGGCAGCACGCACCCTAACTATGGCTACACCTTC
D: -
J: TRBJ1-2
size: many
V: TRBV7-9

CDR3: CASSQVGPGESYEQYF
DNA: TGCGCCAGCAGCCAAGTAGGGCCAGGGGAATCCTACGAGCAGTACTTC
D: -
J: TRBJ2-7
size: many
V: TRBV4-1